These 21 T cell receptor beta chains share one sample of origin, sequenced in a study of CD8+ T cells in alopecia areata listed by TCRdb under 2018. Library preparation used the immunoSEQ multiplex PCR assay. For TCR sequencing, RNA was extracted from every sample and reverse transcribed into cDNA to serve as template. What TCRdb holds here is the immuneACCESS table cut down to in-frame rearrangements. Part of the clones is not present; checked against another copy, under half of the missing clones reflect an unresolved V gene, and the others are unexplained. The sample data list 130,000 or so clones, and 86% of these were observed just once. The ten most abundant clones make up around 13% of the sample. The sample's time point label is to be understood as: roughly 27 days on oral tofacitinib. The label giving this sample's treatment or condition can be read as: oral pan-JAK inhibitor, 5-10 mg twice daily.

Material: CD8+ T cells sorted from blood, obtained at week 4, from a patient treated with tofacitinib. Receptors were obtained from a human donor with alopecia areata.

The CDR3 sequence is CASSPGTGASYEQYF. The CDR3, as DNA: TGTGCCAGCAGTCCCGGGACAGGGGCCTCCTACGAGCAGTACTTC. The chain recombines TRBV27 with TRBJ2-7; 10 nucleotides line up with TRBD1. CDR1 MNHEY and CDR2 SMNVEV come from the germline V gene (reference sequence). The CDR3 sequence is 15 residues long. V was clipped by 5 bases and J by 0 bases; unmatched bases: 4.

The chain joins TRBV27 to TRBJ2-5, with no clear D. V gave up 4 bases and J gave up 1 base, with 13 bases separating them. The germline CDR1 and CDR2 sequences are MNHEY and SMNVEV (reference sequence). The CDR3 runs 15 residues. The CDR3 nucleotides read TGTGCCAGCAGTTCAATCCCGGTCTCCCAAGAGACCCAGTACTTC. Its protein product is CASSSIPVSQETQYF.

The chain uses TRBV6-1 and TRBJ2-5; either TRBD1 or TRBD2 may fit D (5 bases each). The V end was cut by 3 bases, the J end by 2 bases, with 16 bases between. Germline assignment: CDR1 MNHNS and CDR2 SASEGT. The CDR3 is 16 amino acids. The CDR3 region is CASSDNPGAQQETQYF. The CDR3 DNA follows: TGTGCCAGCAGTGACAACCCCGGGGCTCAGCAAGAGACCCAGTACTTC.

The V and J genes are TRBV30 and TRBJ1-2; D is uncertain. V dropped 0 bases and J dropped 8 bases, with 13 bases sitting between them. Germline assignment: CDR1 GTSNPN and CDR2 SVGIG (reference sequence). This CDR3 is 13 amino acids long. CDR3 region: CAWSVFAADGYTF. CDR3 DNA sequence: TGTGCCTGGAGTGTCTTCGCGGCGGACGGCTACACCTTC.

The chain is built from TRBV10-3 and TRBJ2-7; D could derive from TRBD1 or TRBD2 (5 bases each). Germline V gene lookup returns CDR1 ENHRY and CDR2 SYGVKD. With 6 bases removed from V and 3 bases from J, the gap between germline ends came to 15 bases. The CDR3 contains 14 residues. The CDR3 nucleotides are TGTGCCATCAGGCGACGGGACCAGGACTACGAGCAGTACTTC. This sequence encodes CAIRRRDQDYEQYF.

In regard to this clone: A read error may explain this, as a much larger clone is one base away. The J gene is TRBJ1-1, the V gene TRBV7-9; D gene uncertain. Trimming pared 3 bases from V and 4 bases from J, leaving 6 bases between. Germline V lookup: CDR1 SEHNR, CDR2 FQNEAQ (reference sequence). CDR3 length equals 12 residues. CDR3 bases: TGTGCCAGCAGCTTTGGGGTCACTGAAGCTTTCTTT. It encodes CASSFGVTEAFF.

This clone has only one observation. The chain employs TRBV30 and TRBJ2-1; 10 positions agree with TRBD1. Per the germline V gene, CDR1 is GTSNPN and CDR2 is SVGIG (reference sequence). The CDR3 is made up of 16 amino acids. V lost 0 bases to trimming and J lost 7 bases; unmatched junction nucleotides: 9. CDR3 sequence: CAWSVPWDRGANEQFF. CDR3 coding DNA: TGTGCCTGGAGTGTACCTTGGGACAGGGGTGCAAATGAGCAGTTCTTC.

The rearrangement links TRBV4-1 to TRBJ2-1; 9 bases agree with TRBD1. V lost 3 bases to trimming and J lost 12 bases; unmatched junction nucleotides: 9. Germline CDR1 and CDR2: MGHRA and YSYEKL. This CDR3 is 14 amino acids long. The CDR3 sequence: CASSQGQGVGGQFF. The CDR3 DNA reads TGCGCCAGCAGCCAGGGACAGGGCGTCGGAGGGCAGTTCTTC.

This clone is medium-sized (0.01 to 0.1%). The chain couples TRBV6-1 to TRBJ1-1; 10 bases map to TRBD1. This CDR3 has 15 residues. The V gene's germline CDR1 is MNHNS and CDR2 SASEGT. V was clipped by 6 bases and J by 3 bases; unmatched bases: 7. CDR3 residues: CASRRQGAGYTEAFF. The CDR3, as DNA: TGTGCCAGCAGAAGACAGGGGGCCGGCTACACTGAAGCTTTCTTT.

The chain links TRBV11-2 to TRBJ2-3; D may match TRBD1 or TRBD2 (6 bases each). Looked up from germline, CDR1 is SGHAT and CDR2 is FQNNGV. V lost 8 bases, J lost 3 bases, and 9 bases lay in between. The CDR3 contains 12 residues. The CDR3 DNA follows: TGTGCCAGCGAAGGGGGGACAGATACGCAGTATTTT. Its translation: CASEGGTDTQYF.

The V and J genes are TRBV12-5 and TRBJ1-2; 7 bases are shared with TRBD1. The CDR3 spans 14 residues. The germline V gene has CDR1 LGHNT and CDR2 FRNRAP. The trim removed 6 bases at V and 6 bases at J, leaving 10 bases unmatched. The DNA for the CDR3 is TGTGCTAGTGGCCTTAACACAGGGGCGGATGGCTACACCTTC. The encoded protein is CASGLNTGADGYTF. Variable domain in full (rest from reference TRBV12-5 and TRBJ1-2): DARVTQTPRHKVTEMGQEVTMRCQPILGHNTVFWYRQTMMQGLELLAYFRNRAPLDDSGMPKDRFSAEMPDATLATLKIQPSEPRDSAVYFCASGLNTGADGYTFGSGTRLTVV.

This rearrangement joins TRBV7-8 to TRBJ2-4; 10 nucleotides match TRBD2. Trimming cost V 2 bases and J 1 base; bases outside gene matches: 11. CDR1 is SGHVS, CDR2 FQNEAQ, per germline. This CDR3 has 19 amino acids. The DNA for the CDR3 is TGTGCCAGCAGCTTAACTAGCGGGATCCCGGGAGGGGCCAAAAACATTCAGTACTTC. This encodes CASSLTSGIPGGAKNIQYF. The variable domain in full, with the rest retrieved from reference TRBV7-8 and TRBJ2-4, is GAGVSQSPRYKVAKRGQDVALRCDPISGHVSLFWYQQALGQGPEFLTYFQNEAQLDKSGLPSDRFFAERPEGSVSTLKIQRTQQEDSAVYLCASSLTSGIPGGAKNIQYFGAGTRLSVL.

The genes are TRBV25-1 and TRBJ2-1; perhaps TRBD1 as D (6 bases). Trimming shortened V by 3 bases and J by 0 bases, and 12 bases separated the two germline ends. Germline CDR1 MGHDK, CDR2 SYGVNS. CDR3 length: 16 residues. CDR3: CASSDPQGFSYNEQFF. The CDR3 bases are TGTGCCAGCAGTGATCCACAGGGATTCTCCTACAATGAGCAGTTCTTC.

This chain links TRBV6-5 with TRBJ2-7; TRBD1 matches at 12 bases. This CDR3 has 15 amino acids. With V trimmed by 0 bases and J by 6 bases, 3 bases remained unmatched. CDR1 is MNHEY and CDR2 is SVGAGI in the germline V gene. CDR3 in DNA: TGTGCCAGCAGTTACTCCGGGACAGGGGGCGCCGAGCAGTACTTC. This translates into CASSYSGTGGAEQYF.

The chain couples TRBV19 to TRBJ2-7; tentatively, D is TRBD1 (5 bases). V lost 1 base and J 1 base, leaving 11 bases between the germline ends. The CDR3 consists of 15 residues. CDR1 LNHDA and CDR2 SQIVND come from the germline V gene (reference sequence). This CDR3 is CASSIAQGGSYEQYF. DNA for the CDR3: TGTGCCAGTAGTATAGCCCAGGGTGGATCCTACGAGCAGTACTTC.

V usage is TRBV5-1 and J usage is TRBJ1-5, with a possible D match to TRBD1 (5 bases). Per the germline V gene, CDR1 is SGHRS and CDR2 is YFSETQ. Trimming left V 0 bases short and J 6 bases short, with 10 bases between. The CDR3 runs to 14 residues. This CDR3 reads CASSLEGSGQPQHF. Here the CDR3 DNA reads TGCGCCAGCAGCTTGGAGGGGTCAGGTCAGCCCCAGCATTTT.

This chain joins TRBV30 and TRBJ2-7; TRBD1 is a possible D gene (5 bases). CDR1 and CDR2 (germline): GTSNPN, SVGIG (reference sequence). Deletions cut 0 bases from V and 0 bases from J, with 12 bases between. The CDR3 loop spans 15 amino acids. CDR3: CAWSVRGHRSYEQYF. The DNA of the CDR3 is TGTGCCTGGAGTGTACGAGGACACCGCTCCTACGAGCAGTACTTC. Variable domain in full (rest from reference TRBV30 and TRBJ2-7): SQTIHQWPATLVQPVGSPLSLECTVEGTSNPNLYWYRQAAGRGLQLLFYSVGIGQISSEVPQNLSASRPQDRQFILSSKKLLLSDSGFYLCAWSVRGHRSYEQYFGPGTRLTVT.

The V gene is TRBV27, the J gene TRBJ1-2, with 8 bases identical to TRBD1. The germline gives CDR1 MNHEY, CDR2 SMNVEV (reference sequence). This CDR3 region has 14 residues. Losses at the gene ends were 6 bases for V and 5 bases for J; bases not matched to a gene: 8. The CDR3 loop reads CASSPGQGSYGYTF. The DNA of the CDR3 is TGTGCCAGCAGCCCCGGACAGGGCTCTTATGGCTACACCTTC.

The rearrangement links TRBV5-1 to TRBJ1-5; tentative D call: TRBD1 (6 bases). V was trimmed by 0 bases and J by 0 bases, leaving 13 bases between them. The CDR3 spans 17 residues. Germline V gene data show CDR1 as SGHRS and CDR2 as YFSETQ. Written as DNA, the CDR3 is TGCGCCAGCAGCTTGGGAGAGGGGGGCCTTAGCAATCAGCCCCAGCATTTT. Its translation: CASSLGEGGLSNQPQHF. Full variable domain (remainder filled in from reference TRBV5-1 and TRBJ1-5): KAGVTQTPRYLIKTRGQQVTLSCSPISGHRSVSWYQQTPGQGLQFLFEYFSETQRNKGNFPGRFSGRQFSNSRSEMNVSTLELGDSALYLCASSLGEGGLSNQPQHFGDGTRLSIL.

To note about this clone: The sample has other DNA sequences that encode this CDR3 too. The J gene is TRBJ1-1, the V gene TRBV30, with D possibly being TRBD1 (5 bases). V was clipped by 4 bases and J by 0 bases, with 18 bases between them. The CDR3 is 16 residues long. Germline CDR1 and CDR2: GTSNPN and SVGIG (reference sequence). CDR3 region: CAWKDTDSAMNTEAFF. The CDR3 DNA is TGTGCCTGGAAAGATACCGACAGTGCAATGAACACTGAAGCTTTCTTT.

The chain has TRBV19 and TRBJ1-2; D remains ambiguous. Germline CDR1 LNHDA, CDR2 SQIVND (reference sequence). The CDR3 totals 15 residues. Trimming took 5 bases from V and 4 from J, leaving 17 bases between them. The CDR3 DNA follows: TGTGCCAGTAGTTCGCCCTCCCTCTTTGGCTATGGCTACACCTTC. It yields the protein CASSSPSLFGYGYTF.